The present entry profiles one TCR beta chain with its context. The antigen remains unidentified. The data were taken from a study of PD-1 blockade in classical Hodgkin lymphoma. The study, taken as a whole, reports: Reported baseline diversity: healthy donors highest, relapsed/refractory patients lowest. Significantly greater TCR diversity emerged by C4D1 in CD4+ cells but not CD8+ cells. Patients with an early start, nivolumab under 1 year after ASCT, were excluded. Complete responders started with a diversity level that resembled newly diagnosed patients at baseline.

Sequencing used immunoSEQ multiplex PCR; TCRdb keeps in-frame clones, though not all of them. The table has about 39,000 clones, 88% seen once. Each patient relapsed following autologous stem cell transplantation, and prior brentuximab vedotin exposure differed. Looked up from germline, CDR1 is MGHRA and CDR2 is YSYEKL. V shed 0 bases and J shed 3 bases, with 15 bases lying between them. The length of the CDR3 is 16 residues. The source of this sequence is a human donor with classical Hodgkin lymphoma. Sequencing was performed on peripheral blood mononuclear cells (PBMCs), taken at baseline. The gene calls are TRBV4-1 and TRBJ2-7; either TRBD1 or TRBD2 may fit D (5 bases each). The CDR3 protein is CASSQDGGDRFYEQYF. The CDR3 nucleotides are TGCGCCAGCAGCCAAGATGGGGGAGACCGCTTCTACGAGCAGTACTTC.